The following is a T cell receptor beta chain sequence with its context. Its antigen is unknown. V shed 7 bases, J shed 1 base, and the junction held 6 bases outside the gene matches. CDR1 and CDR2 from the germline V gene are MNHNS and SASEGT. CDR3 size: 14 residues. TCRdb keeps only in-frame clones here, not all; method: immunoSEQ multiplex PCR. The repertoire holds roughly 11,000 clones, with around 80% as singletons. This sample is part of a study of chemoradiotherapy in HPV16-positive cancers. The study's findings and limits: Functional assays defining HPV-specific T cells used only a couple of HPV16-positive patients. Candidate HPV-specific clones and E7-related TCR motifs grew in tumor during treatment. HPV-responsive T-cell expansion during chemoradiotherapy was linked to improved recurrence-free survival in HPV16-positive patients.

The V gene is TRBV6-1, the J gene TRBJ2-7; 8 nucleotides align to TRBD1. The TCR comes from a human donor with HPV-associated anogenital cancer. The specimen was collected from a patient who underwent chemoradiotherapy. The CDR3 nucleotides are TGTGCCAGCAAACCGGGACAGGAGTCCTACGAGCAGTACTTC. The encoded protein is CASKPGQESYEQYF.